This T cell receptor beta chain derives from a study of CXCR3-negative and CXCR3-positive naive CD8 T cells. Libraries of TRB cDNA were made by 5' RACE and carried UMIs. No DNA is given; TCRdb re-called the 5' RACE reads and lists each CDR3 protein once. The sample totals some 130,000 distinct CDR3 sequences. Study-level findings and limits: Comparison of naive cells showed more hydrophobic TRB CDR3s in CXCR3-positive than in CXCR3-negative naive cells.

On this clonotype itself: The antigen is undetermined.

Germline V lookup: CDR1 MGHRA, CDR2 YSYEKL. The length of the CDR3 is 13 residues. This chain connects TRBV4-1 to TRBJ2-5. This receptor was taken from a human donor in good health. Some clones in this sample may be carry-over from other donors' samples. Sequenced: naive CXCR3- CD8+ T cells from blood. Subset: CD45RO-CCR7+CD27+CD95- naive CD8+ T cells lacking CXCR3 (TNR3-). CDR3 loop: CASSQVGGKTQYF.